These T cell receptor beta chains were read from a single sample in a study of OX40 agonist ivuxolimab in advanced cancers. Libraries were prepared by immunoSEQ multiplex PCR; TCRdb keeps only in-frame clonotypes and omits some of them. The table shows more than 50,000 clones, with 85% occurring only once. The sample was CD4+ or CD8+ T cells sorted from blood, taken in a trial of the OX40 agonist ivuxolimab. Receptors originate from an adult with an advanced solid tumor such as melanoma, head and neck, liver or kidney cancer. CDR3s include the opening cysteine and the closing phenylalanine or tryptophan. The D gene is left open where the match is weak. Expanded clones get a size class; other rows say once, few or many, or leave the size out.

DNA: TGTGCCGGGGGACAGGGGCTAGTAGAGACCCAGTACTTC
CDR3: CAGGQGLVETQYF
V: TRBV7-9
J: TRBJ2-5
D: TRBD1
size: .

DNA: TGTGCCACCGCCCGCGGGGAGGAGGGGGAGAGCTCCTACGAGCAGTACTTC
CDR3: CATARGEEGESSYEQYF
V: TRBV28
J: TRBJ2-7
D: .
size: .

DNA: TGTGCCAGCAGTGAAAATAGCGGGACGTACCAAGAGACCCAGTACTTC
CDR3: CASSENSGTYQETQYF
V: TRBV2
J: TRBJ2-5
D: TRBD2
size: .

DNA: TGTGCCAGCACGGACAGGGCTAACACCATATATTTT
CDR3: CASTDRANTIYF
V: TRBV2
J: TRBJ1-3
D: TRBD1
size: few

DNA: TGTGCCAGCAGTCAAGGACTAGTCCCCAGTACAAATGAGCAGTTCTTC
CDR3: CASSQGLVPSTNEQFF
V: TRBV27
J: TRBJ2-1
D: TRBD2
size: .

DNA: TGTGCCAGCAGCTTGGCACAGGGGGCGAGGACTGAAGCTTTCTTT
CDR3: CASSLAQGARTEAFF
V: TRBV5-4
J: TRBJ1-1
D: TRBD1
size: .

DNA: TGCGCCAGCAGCGCGGGACTAGCGGGGAACACCGGGGAGCTGTTTTTT
CDR3: CASSAGLAGNTGELFF
V: TRBV5-1
J: TRBJ2-2
D: TRBD2
size: .

DNA: TGCAGCGTTGCTCAGGGTAACTTGGGCACTGAAGCTTTCTTT
CDR3: CSVAQGNLGTEAFF
V: TRBV29-1
J: TRBJ1-1
D: .
size: few

DNA: TGTGCCAGCAGCCAATCCTACAGGGGTTCCGGGGCCAACGTCCTGACTTTC
CDR3: CASSQSYRGSGANVLTF
V: TRBV11-1
J: TRBJ2-6
D: TRBD1
size: few

DNA: TGTGCCAGCAGCGCCAGGAGCTACGGCACCGGGGAGCTGTTTTTT
CDR3: CASSARSYGTGELFF
V: TRBV5-4
J: TRBJ2-2
D: .
size: .

DNA: TGTGCCAGTAGTATAGATCTCCACCGACAGGGGTTCACTGAAGCTTTCTTT
CDR3: CASSIDLHRQGFTEAFF
V: TRBV19
J: TRBJ1-1
D: TRBD1
size: .

DNA: TGTGCCACCGCCAGGGGAGGGTCAACTAATGAAAAACTGTTTTTT
CDR3: CATARGGSTNEKLFF
V: TRBV28
J: TRBJ1-4
D: .
size: .

DNA: TGCAGCGTTTGGACTAGCGAGGAGCCATACGAGCAGTACTTC
CDR3: CSVWTSEEPYEQYF
V: TRBV29-1
J: TRBJ2-7
D: TRBD2
size: .

DNA: TGCGCCAGCAGCTTGTTAAACAGCGGCACAGATACGCAGTATTTT
CDR3: CASSLLNSGTDTQYF
V: TRBV5-1
J: TRBJ2-3
D: .
size: few

DNA: TGTGCCAGCAGCTACTCATGGAACACTGAAGCTTTCTTT
CDR3: CASSYSWNTEAFF
V: TRBV2
J: TRBJ1-1
D: .
size: .

DNA: TGTGCCAGCAGCTTTGGCCCTATGGAGAGCTCTGGAAACACCATATATTTT
CDR3: CASSFGPMESSGNTIYF
V: TRBV7-6
J: TRBJ1-3
D: .
size: .

DNA: TGTGCCAGCAGCTTGGAGCCCCGCAATGAGCAGTTCTTC
CDR3: CASSLEPRNEQFF
V: TRBV5-6
J: TRBJ2-1
D: .
size: .

DNA: TGCGCCAGCAGCCAAGCGCCGGCAGGGGTGGGGGGCCAAGAGACCCAGTACTTC
CDR3: CASSQAPAGVGGQETQYF
V: TRBV4-1
J: TRBJ2-5
D: .
size: once

DNA: TGTGCCAGCAGCCCAACGTGGGATAGGGGCGAGCAGTACTTC
CDR3: CASSPTWDRGEQYF
V: TRBV7-9
J: TRBJ2-7
D: .
size: .

DNA: TGTGCCAGCAGCGTGACAGGGCCCGCCACTGAAGCTTTCTTT
CDR3: CASSVTGPATEAFF
V: TRBV9
J: TRBJ1-1
D: TRBD1
size: .

DNA: TGTGCCAGCAGCTTAAGGGGTCCTAACTATGGCTACACCTTC
CDR3: CASSLRGPNYGYTF
V: TRBV5-4
J: TRBJ1-2
D: .
size: .

DNA: TGTGCCAGCAGTCAAGACCCAGGCACTGAAGCTTTCTTT
CDR3: CASSQDPGTEAFF
V: TRBV2
J: TRBJ1-1
D: .
size: .

DNA: TGTGCCAGCAGCCCCGCACGACTAGCGGGGGGGCATGAGCAGTTCTTC
CDR3: CASSPARLAGGHEQFF
V: TRBV7-9
J: TRBJ2-1
D: TRBD2
size: .

DNA: TGTGCCAGCAGGCTCACCTCAGACAATGAGCAGTTCTTC
CDR3: CASRLTSDNEQFF
V: TRBV6-1
J: TRBJ2-1
D: .
size: .

DNA: TGTGCCAGCTCGCCCGGTTCCACCTTCTCCTACGAGCAGTACTTC
CDR3: CASSPGSTFSYEQYF
V: TRBV18
J: TRBJ2-7
D: .
size: .

DNA: TGTGCCAGCAGCGGGGGACAGCGGATCACTGAAGCTTTCTTT
CDR3: CASSGGQRITEAFF
V: TRBV5-4
J: TRBJ1-1
D: TRBD1
size: .

DNA: TGTGCCAGCAGCCAAAGCAGGGCTAACGAGCAGTACTTC
CDR3: CASSQSRANEQYF
V: TRBV11-3
J: TRBJ2-7
D: .
size: .

DNA: TGTGCCAGCAGGCTCGGACCATACTACGAGCAGTACTTC
CDR3: CASRLGPYYEQYF
V: TRBV6-5
J: TRBJ2-7
D: .
size: .